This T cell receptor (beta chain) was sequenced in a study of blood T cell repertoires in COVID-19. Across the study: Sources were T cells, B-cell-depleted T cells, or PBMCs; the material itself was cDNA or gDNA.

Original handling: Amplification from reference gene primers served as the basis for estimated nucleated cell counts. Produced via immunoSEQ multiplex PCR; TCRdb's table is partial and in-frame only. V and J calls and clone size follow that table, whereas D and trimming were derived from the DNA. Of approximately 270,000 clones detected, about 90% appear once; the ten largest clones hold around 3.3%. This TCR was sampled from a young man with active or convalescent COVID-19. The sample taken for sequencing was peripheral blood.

This chain's CDR3 is CASSLVQLAWGQYF. CDR3 nucleotides: TGTGCCAGCAGCTTAGTTCAGCTAGCATGGGGCCAGTACTTC. The rearrangement joins TRBV11-2 to TRBJ2-5; TRBD2 might be the D (5 bases). Per germline, CDR1 SGHAT and CDR2 FQNNGV. V was pared by 1 base and J by 10 bases, with 16 bases between. The CDR3 consists of 14 residues.